The entry that follows covers one TCR beta chain sequence. As yet, its antigen is unknown. The germline V gene encodes CDR1 SGHTA and CDR2 FQGTGA. The CDR3 has 15 amino acids. The ends were cut back, 4 bases at V and 4 bases at J, with 16 bases in the middle. This sample is drawn from a study of a mutant IDH1 vaccine in newly diagnosed glioma. Turning to the study itself: Beginning 4-6 weeks after radiotherapy alone, or with temozolomide cycles, vaccination took place. There were approximately 60% males and roughly 38% females among treated patients, whose mean age was about 40 years.

The sample's time point: week 11, during vaccination. A 20-mer mutant IDH1 peptide at 300 ug was injected subcutaneously with topical imiquimod. Patients carried new grade 3 or 4 IDH1-mutant astrocytomas lacking nuclear ATRX. Produced via immunoSEQ multiplex PCR; TCRdb's table is partial and in-frame only. The table includes around 40,000 clones, 84% detected once. This TCR was sampled from a man aged 35-49 years with glioma. Here the sequenced sample was PBMCs, taken from a glioma patient whose treatment included an IDH1 peptide vaccine. The chain recombines TRBV7-3 with TRBJ2-5; no firm D call. CDR3 nucleotides: TGTGCCAGCAGCTCCCTTGGAAGCGACGGAGAGACCCAGTACTTC. Protein: CASSSLGSDGETQYF.